This section outlines one T cell receptor (beta chain) sequence together with its context. The antigen is unknown. Looked up from germline, CDR1 is LNHDA and CDR2 is SQIVND (reference sequence). The V end lost 1 base, the J end lost 8 bases, and 11 bases lay between the germline ends. This CDR3 has 14 amino acids. Sequencing used immunoSEQ multiplex PCR; TCRdb keeps in-frame clones, though not all of them. The sample comprises 70,000 to 95,000 clones, less than 95% of which are singletons, and over 8.5% rests with the top ten. These data originate in a study of OX40 agonist ivuxolimab in advanced cancers. About the research overall: Ivuxolimab, which is an agonistic anti-OX40 (CD134) antibody, was administered to the patients. Study-wide points: On average, CD8+ T cells showed a greater number of expanded clones than CD4+. What antigens the expanded peripheral T cells recognized was never established.

Baseline, cycle 4 day 1, and cycle 7 day 1 were the blood sampling points. The sequenced sample was CD4+ or CD8+ T cells sorted from blood, obtained in a trial of the OX40 agonist ivuxolimab. V gene TRBV19 combines with J gene TRBJ1-4, with unresolved D. The source is an adult with an advanced solid tumor such as melanoma, head and neck, liver or kidney cancer. The CDR3 sequence is CASSIGLGAEKLFF. The CDR3 bases are TGTGCCAGTAGTATAGGTCTGGGTGCAGAAAAACTGTTTTTT.